A selection of T cell receptor beta chains follows, all from one sample in a study of cytomegalovirus exposure and HLA in healthy donors. TCRdb's table, derived via immunoSEQ multiplex PCR, lists solely in-frame clones and lacks some. The table lists fewer than 100,000 clones, approximately 76% of them singletons. Sample: PBMCs. The receptors derive from a man aged 35-49 years in good health and CMV-seronegative. CDR3s include the opening cysteine and the closing phenylalanine or tryptophan. A D gene is named only where the DNA matches it firmly. Clone size is shown for a subset of rows, as once, few, many or a class of expanded clone.

CDR3 protein	CDR3 DNA	clone size	J gene	V gene	CDR3 length	D gene
CAGRGLAVYNEQFF	TGTGCCGGAAGGGGACTAGCGGTTTACAATGAGCAGTTCTTC	-	TRBJ2-1	TRBV30	14	TRBD2
CASSPPGLAGAGELFF	TGTGCCAGCTCACCACCGGGACTAGCGGGAGCCGGGGAGCTGTTTTTT	-	TRBJ2-2	TRBV18	16	TRBD2
CASSTGEGELFF	TGTGCCAGCAGCACAGGGGAGGGGGAGCTGTTTTTT	-	TRBJ2-2	TRBV11-3	12	TRBD1
CASSRGLAAYEQYF	TGTGCCAGCAGCAGGGGACTAGCAGCCTACGAGCAGTACTTC	-	TRBJ2-7	TRBV7-8	14	TRBD2
CASSLWRETAYEQYF	TGTGCCAGCAGTTTATGGCGGGAGACCGCCTACGAGCAGTACTTC	-	TRBJ2-7	TRBV28	15	TRBD2
CASTDRPTNEKLFF	TGTGCCAGCACCGACAGACCAACTAATGAAAAACTGTTTTTT	few	TRBJ1-4	TRBV28	14	-
CASGELRGLYDEQFF	TGTGCCAGCGGCGAATTAAGGGGGCTTTATGATGAGCAGTTCTTC	-	TRBJ2-1	TRBV9	15	TRBD1
CASSPSGEYSGNTIYF	TGTGCCAGCTCACCTTCCGGGGAGTACTCTGGAAACACCATATATTTT	-	TRBJ1-3	TRBV18	16	-
CASSLTSGNYNEQFF	TGTGCTAGCAGCCTGACTAGCGGGAACTACAATGAGCAGTTCTTC	-	TRBJ2-1	TRBV6-1	15	TRBD2
CASSPREREPYEQYF	TGCGCCAGCAGTCCCCGAGAGCGGGAGCCCTACGAGCAGTACTTC	once	TRBJ2-7	TRBV23-1	15	TRBD2
CATSRRPGQANSNQPQHF	TGTGCCACCAGCCGTCGTCCCGGACAGGCCAATAGCAATCAGCCCCAGCATTTT	-	TRBJ1-5	TRBV15	18	TRBD1
CASRPGQNYGYTF	TGCGCCAGCAGACCGGGACAGAACTATGGCTACACCTTC	-	TRBJ1-2	TRBV5-1	13	TRBD1
CASSPTPPGYEQYF	TGTGCCAGCTCACCGACGCCGCCGGGCTACGAGCAGTACTTC	-	TRBJ2-7	TRBV18	14	-
CASSTQSGTDNRSLHF	TGTGCCAGCAGTACACAATCCGGGACAGATAATCGTTCCCTCCACTTT	-	TRBJ1-6	TRBV28	16	TRBD1
CASSEQGRHQPQHF	TGTGCCAGCAGCGAACAGGGTCGGCATCAGCCCCAGCATTTT	-	TRBJ1-5	TRBV2	14	-
CASSVDSYRGGQYF	TGTGCCAGCAGCGTCGACTCTTATCGCGGCGGGCAGTACTTC	-	TRBJ2-7	TRBV11-1	14	-
CASRQKGGSGELFF	TGTGCCAGCAGACAGAAAGGGGGTTCCGGGGAGCTGTTTTTT	-	TRBJ2-2	TRBV13	14	-
CASSRQDRGEYEQYF	TGCGCCAGCAGCCGACAGGACAGGGGGGAATACGAGCAGTACTTC	-	TRBJ2-7	TRBV4-3	15	TRBD1
CASSRDTISGANVLTF	TGTGCCAGCAGCCGGGACACGATCTCTGGGGCCAACGTCCTGACTTTC	-	TRBJ2-6	TRBV6-4	16	-
CASSPAYEQYF	TGTGCCTCTAGCCCCGCCTACGAGCAGTACTTC	few	TRBJ2-7	TRBV2	11	-
CASSLAAGANTEAFF	TGTGCCAGCAGCTTAGCGGCAGGGGCGAACACTGAAGCTTTCTTT	-	TRBJ1-1	TRBV7-2	15	-
CASSLRGTLGSGSYNEQFF	TGTGCCAGCAGCTTACGGGGGACCCTGGGGAGCGGCTCCTACAATGAGCAGTTCTTC	-	TRBJ2-1	TRBV7-2	19	-
CASSSPGTGTPDTQYF	TGCGCCAGCAGCTCCCCCGGGACAGGGACGCCAGATACGCAGTATTTT	-	TRBJ2-3	TRBV5-1	16	TRBD1
CASSFNGGLEAFF	TGTGCCAGCAGCTTCAATGGGGGCCTTGAAGCTTTCTTT	-	TRBJ1-1	TRBV7-8	13	-
CASSQRSGGLTDTQYF	TGCGCCAGCAGCCAACGGAGCGGGGGGCTCACAGATACGCAGTATTTT	-	TRBJ2-3	TRBV4-1	16	TRBD2
CASSLYRTVTTYEQYF	TGTGCCAGCAGTTTATATCGGACAGTTACAACCTACGAGCAGTACTTC	-	TRBJ2-7	TRBV27	16	-
CASSFPGRQETQYF	TGTGCCAGCAGTTTCCCTGGGAGGCAAGAGACCCAGTACTTC	-	TRBJ2-5	TRBV28	14	-
CASTSSGSLNEQFF	TGTGCCAGCACCTCTAGCGGGAGCCTCAATGAGCAGTTCTTC	few	TRBJ2-1	TRBV27	14	TRBD2
CASSPMTGSPYEQYF	TGTGCCAGCAGTCCCATGACAGGTTCCCCCTACGAGCAGTACTTC	-	TRBJ2-7	TRBV6-5	15	-
CASSPGQGSNEQFF	TGTGCCAGCAGTCCGGGACAGGGGAGTAATGAGCAGTTCTTC	-	TRBJ2-1	TRBV6-4	14	TRBD1
CASSLDYGSYEQYF	TGTGCCAGCAGCTTAGACTATGGTAGCTACGAGCAGTACTTC	once	TRBJ2-7	TRBV7-2	14	-
CASSESYLSSYNSPLHF	TGTGCCAGCAGTGAATCATACCTGAGCTCCTATAATTCACCCCTCCACTTT	-	TRBJ1-6	TRBV2	17	-
CASSIWDRGAGELFF	TGTGCCAGTAGTATTTGGGACAGGGGTGCCGGGGAGCTGTTTTTT	once	TRBJ2-2	TRBV19	15	TRBD1
CASSYHRGNEQFF	TGTGCCAGCAGCTACCACAGGGGCAATGAGCAGTTCTTC	-	TRBJ2-1	TRBV7-2	13	TRBD1
CASSYLQSAGNTIYF	TGTGCCAGCAGTTACTTACAGTCGGCTGGAAACACCATATATTTT	-	TRBJ1-3	TRBV6-5	15	-
CASSTGGDGYTF	TGTGCCAGCAGTACAGGGGGCGATGGCTACACCTTC	-	TRBJ1-2	TRBV28	12	TRBD1
CASSPLRRGPTDTQYF	TGTGCCAGCAGCCCCCTAAGGCGGGGTCCCACAGATACGCAGTATTTT	-	TRBJ2-3	TRBV14	16	-
CASSQLNYNEQFF	TGTGCCAGTAGTCAACTGAACTACAATGAGCAGTTCTTC	few	TRBJ2-1	TRBV19	13	-
CASSYGGPYNEQFF	TGTGCCAGCAGTTACGGAGGGCCCTACAATGAGCAGTTCTTC	-	TRBJ2-1	TRBV6-5	14	-